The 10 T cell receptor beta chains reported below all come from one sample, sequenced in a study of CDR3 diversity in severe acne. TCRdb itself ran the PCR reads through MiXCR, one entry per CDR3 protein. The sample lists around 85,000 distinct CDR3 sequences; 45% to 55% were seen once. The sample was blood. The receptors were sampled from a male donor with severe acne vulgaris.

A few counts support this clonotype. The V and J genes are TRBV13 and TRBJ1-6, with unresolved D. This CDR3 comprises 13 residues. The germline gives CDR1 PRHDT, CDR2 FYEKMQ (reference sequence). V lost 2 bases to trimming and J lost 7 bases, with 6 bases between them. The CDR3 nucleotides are TGTGCCAGCAGCTTACCAGGAAATTCACCCCTCCACTTT. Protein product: CASSLPGNSPLHF.

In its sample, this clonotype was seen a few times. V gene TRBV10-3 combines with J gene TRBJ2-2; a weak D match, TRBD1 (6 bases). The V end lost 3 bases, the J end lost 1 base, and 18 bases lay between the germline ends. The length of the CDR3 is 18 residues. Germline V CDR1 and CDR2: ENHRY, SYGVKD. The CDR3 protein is CAISDPNPDRRNTGELFF. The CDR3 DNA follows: TGTGCCATCAGTGATCCCAACCCCGACAGGAGGAACACCGGGGAGCTGTTTTTT.

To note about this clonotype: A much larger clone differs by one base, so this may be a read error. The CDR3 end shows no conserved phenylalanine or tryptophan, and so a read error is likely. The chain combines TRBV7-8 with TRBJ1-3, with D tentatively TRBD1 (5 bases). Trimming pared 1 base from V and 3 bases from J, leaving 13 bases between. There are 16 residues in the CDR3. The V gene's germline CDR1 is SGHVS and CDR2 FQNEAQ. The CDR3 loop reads CASSLGTGLGGNTIYL. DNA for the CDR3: TGTGCCAGCAGCTTAGGAACGGGACTGGGTGGAAACACCATATATCTT.

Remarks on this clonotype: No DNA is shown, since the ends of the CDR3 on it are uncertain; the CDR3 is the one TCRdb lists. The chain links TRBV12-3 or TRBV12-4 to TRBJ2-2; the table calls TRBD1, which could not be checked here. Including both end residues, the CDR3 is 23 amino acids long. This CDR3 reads CASSLASSFYEQYFGPGAGEPFF.

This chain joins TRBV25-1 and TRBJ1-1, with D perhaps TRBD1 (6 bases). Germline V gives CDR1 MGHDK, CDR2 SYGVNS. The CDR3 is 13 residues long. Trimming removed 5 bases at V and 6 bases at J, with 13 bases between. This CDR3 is CASSSTRGPEAFF. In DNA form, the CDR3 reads TGTGCCAGCAGTTCGACCAGGGGACCTGAAGCTTTCTTT.

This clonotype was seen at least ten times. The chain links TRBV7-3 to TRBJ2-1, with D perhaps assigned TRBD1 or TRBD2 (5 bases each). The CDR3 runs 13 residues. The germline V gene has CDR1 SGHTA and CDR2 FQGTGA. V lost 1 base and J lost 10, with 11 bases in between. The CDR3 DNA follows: TGTGCCAGCAGCTTAAGAGGTAGGGACGAGCAGTTCTTC. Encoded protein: CASSLRGRDEQFF.

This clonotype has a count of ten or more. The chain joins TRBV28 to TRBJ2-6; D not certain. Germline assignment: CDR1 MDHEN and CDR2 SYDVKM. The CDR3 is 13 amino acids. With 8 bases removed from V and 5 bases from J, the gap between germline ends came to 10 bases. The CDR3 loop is CASVLARANVLTF. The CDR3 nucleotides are TGTGCCAGCGTCCTTGCTCGGGCCAACGTCCTGACTTTC.

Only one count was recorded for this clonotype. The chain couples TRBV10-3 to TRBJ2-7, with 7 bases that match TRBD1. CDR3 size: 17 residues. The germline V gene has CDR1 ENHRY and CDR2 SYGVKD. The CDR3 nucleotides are TGTGCCAGCAGTTTAGGTCTTGGGACAGACGATTCCTACGAGCAGTACGTC. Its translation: CASSLGLGTDDSYEQYV.

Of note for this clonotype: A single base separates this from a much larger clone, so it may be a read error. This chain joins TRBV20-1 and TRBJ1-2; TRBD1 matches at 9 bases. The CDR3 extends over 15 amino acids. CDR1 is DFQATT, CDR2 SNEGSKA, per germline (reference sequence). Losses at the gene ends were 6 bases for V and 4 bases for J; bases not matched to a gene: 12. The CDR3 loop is CSAAEQGAIRYGYTF. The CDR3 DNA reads TGCAGTGCAGCCGAACAGGGGGCGATTCGCTATGGCTACACCTTC.

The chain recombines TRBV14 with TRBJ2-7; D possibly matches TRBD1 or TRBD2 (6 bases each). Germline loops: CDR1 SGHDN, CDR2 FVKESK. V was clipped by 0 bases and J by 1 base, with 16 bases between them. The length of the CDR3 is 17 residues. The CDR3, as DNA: TGTGCCAGCAGCCAAGATGGTTGGGGGGCGAGTTCCTACGAGCAGTACTTC. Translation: CASSQDGWGASSYEQYF. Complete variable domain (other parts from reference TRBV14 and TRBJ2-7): EAGVTQFPSHSVIEKGQTVTLRCDPISGHDNLYWYRRVMGKEIKFLLHFVKESKQDESGMPNNRFLAERTGGTYSTLKVQPAELEDSGVYFCASSQDGWGASSYEQYFGPGTRLTVT.